One sample yielded the 29 T cell receptor beta chains listed below, sequenced in a study of shared clonotypes between healthy human individuals. Terminally differentiated effector memory CD45RA+ cells were left out of the naive CD8 fraction, which was CD45RO-negative and positively selected for CCR7. The method was immunoSEQ multiplex PCR; TCRdb's version includes in-frame clones alone and lacks a portion of them. The sample lists about 2 million clones; roughly 94% were seen once. The specimen sequenced was naive CD8+ T cells sorted from blood. These receptors were collected from a man younger than 35 in good health.

The rearrangement links TRBV10-3 to TRBJ1-1; D is perhaps TRBD1 (5 bases). Germline V CDR1 and CDR2: ENHRY, SYGVKD. This CDR3 is 15 amino acids long. V lost 4 bases, J lost 0 bases, and 12 bases lay in between. The CDR3 sequence: CAISGDSGLNTEAFF. DNA for the CDR3: TGTGCCATCAGTGGAGACAGCGGTTTGAACACTGAAGCTTTCTTT.

Of note for this clone: At the DNA level, this CDR3 is encoded by other sequences in the same sample as well. The gene calls are TRBV5-8 and TRBJ2-2, with 7 bases that match TRBD1. The J segment lost 0 bases and the V segment lost 3 bases, leaving 2 bases of the junction unmatched. CDR1 and CDR2 (germline): SGHTS, YDEGEE. The CDR3 length is 15 residues. CDR3 nucleotides: TGTGCCAGCAGCTCCGGGACAGCGAACACCGGGGAGCTGTTTTTT. It encodes CASSSGTANTGELFF.

V is TRBV4-1 and J is TRBJ2-3; unclear D gene. Germline V lookup: CDR1 MGHRA, CDR2 YSYEKL. The CDR3 totals 15 residues. V dropped 4 bases and J dropped 0 bases, with 11 bases sitting between them. For the CDR3, the DNA is TGCGCCAGCAGCCTGGAAACCTCTAGCACAGATACGCAGTATTTT. Its protein product is CASSLETSSTDTQYF.

In this sample, this clone turned up once. This chain joins TRBV4-3 and TRBJ1-3, with a weak D call TRBD1 (5 bases). Germline CDR1 and CDR2: LGHNA and YSLEER. The CDR3 runs to 17 residues. V was trimmed by 0 bases and J by 4 bases, leaving 16 bases between them. CDR3 sequence (DNA): TGCGCCAGCAGCCAAGATGTTTTGGGGGTTGAGGGAAACACCATATATTTT. It codes for CASSQDVLGVEGNTIYF.

The chain employs TRBV15 and TRBJ2-2; D not certain. Trimming shortened V by 6 bases and J by 5 bases, and 7 bases separated the two germline ends. Germline V CDR1 and CDR2: LNHNV, YYDKDF (reference sequence). The CDR3 is made up of 12 amino acids. Here the CDR3 DNA reads TGTGCCACCAGGAGGCCGACCGGGGAGCTGTTTTTT. Protein sequence: CATRRPTGELFF.

The chain employs TRBV7-9 and TRBJ2-3; D unresolved. This CDR3 spans 16 amino acids. The germline V and J ends were trimmed by 2 bases and 1 base, with 13 bases remaining between them. Germline values: CDR1 SEHNR, CDR2 FQNEAQ (reference sequence). The CDR3 loop is CASSLTSDGRTDTQYF. As DNA, the CDR3 is TGTGCCAGCAGCTTAACCTCCGACGGGCGCACAGATACGCAGTATTTT.

This chain links TRBV21-1 with TRBJ1-5. TRBV21-1 is a listed pseudogene. This CDR3 has 16 amino acids. The CDR3 reads CASSKVGTDFNQPQHF. The CDR3 nucleotides read TGTGCCAGCAGCAAGGTAGGCACAGACTTTAATCAGCCCCAGCATTTT.

This chain connects TRBV10-3 to TRBJ2-1; 7 bases are a match to TRBD2. With 4 bases clipped from V and 5 bases from J, the junction kept 8 bases outside the gene matches. The CDR3 totals 15 residues. The germline gives CDR1 ENHRY, CDR2 SYGVKD. CDR3 region: CAISVAGEHHNEQFF. Written as DNA, the CDR3 is TGTGCCATCAGTGTGGCGGGGGAGCATCACAATGAGCAGTTCTTC.

Regarding this clone: Other DNA sequences in this specimen translate into the identical CDR3. The chain recombines TRBV20-1 with TRBJ2-1; D call uncertain. Trimming pared 0 bases from V and 10 bases from J, leaving 7 bases between. The CDR3 runs 11 residues. Germline CDR1 is DFQATT and CDR2 is SNEGSKA (reference sequence). This CDR3 is CSAREVGEQFF. Written as DNA, the CDR3 is TGCAGTGCTAGAGAAGTAGGCGAGCAGTTCTTC.

The V call is TRBV18, the J call TRBJ2-2, with a possible D match to TRBD2 (5 bases). CDR3 size: 13 residues. Germline V gives CDR1 KGHSH, CDR2 LQKENI. V was cut by 4 bases and J by 7 bases, with 10 bases left in between. CDR3 protein: CASSLSSIGELFF. The CDR3 nucleotides read TGTGCCAGCTCACTTTCTAGCATCGGGGAGCTGTTTTTT.

The chain uses TRBV7-2 and TRBJ2-3; D is possibly TRBD1 (5 bases). Germline loops: CDR1 SGHTA, CDR2 FQGNSA. There are 16 residues in the CDR3. V shed 2 bases and J shed 2 bases, with 14 bases lying between them. The CDR3 DNA sequence: TGTGCCAGCAGCTTATCTCCAGACAGCCCCACAGATACGCAGTATTTT. Translation gives CASSLSPDSPTDTQYF.

The chain combines TRBV28 with TRBJ2-3; 11 nucleotides line up with TRBD2. The length of the CDR3 is 16 residues. J lost 0 bases, V lost 4 bases, and 3 bases had no gene match. From germline, CDR1 is MDHEN and CDR2 SYDVKM. CDR3 DNA sequence: TGTGCCAGCAGTTCCCGACTAGCGGGGAGCACAGATACGCAGTATTTT. It yields the protein CASSSRLAGSTDTQYF.

V is TRBV14 and J is TRBJ2-5; D possibly matches TRBD1 or TRBD2 (6 bases each). V lost 6 bases to trimming and J lost 2 bases, with 13 bases between them. The CDR3 extends over 14 amino acids. Germline CDR1 SGHDN, CDR2 FVKESK. The CDR3 loop reads CASSLRDIQETQYF. The CDR3, as DNA: TGTGCCAGCAGTCTGCGGGACATACAAGAGACCCAGTACTTC.

The gene calls are TRBV27 and TRBJ2-5; D is undetermined. V lost 5 bases, J lost 4 bases, and 17 bases lay in between. The CDR3 contains 15 residues. Germline V gene sequence: CDR1 MNHEY, CDR2 SMNVEV (reference sequence). CDR3 sequence (DNA): TGTGCCAGCAGTCCCCCCCAAGCTCCCCGAGAGACCCAGTACTTC. Amino acids: CASSPPQAPRETQYF.

V usage is TRBV29-1 and J usage is TRBJ2-1, with unresolved D. Trimming removed 5 bases from V and 4 bases from J, with 6 bases in between. Germline V lookup: CDR1 SQVTM, CDR2 ANQGSEA. This CDR3 contains 11 residues. The CDR3 is CSVTRYNEQFF. For the CDR3, the DNA is TGCAGCGTTACCCGTTACAATGAGCAGTTCTTC.

This chain joins TRBV27 and TRBJ2-3, with 8 nucleotides matching TRBD2. Germline V gene sequence: CDR1 MNHEY, CDR2 SMNVEV (reference sequence). V dropped 6 bases and J dropped 0; count of bases not matched to a gene: 2. This CDR3 region has 14 residues. The CDR3 protein is CASRAGVSTDTQYF. The CDR3 DNA reads as TGTGCCAGCAGAGCGGGGGTAAGCACAGATACGCAGTATTTT.

The genes are TRBV4-3 and TRBJ2-3, with 9 bases that match TRBD2. The CDR3 extends over 16 amino acids. The germline V gene encodes CDR1 LGHNA and CDR2 YSLEER. J was trimmed by 4 bases and V by 3 bases; bases with no gene match: 8. This chain's CDR3 is CASSQGPGLASDTQYF. The CDR3 nucleotides are TGCGCCAGCAGCCAGGGACCGGGACTAGCTTCAGATACGCAGTATTTT.

The chain recombines TRBV13 with TRBJ2-2; no firm D call. The V gene lost 5 bases and the J gene lost 7 bases, with 8 bases spanning the gap. CDR3 length: 12 amino acids. Germline lookup yields CDR1 PRHDT and CDR2 FYEKMQ (reference sequence). DNA for the CDR3: TGTGCCAGCAGCAGGTCTTACGGGGAGCTGTTTTTT. Translation gives CASSRSYGELFF.

The chain employs TRBV30 and TRBJ1-2, with D unclear. This CDR3 is 14 amino acids long. V lost 0 bases and J lost 5, with 13 bases in between. Germline loops: CDR1 GTSNPN, CDR2 SVGIG (reference sequence). CDR3 in DNA: TGTGCCTGGAGTGTAGGAGTAGGAGGGTATGGCTACACCTTC. Translated, it gives CAWSVGVGGYGYTF.

The V call is TRBV5-6, the J call TRBJ2-2, with 7 bases fitting TRBD1. J lost 5 bases, V lost 4 bases, and 8 bases had no gene match. Germline V lookup: CDR1 SGHDT, CDR2 YYEEEE. The CDR3 has 15 residues. The CDR3 region is CASSSPGQTTGELFF. In nucleotides, the CDR3 is TGTGCCAGCAGCAGCCCGGGACAGACTACCGGGGAGCTGTTTTTT.

This chain links TRBV13 with TRBJ2-7; D call uncertain. The germline CDR1 and CDR2 sequences are PRHDT and FYEKMQ (reference sequence). This CDR3 has 13 amino acids. Trimming pared 4 bases from V and 3 bases from J, leaving 10 bases between. The CDR3 coding sequence is TGTGCCAGCAGCTCCTATGGGTACTACGAGCAGTACTTC. This sequence encodes CASSSYGYYEQYF.

The chain joins TRBV19 to TRBJ1-5; the D gene is possibly TRBD1 (5 bases). This CDR3 is built from 14 residues. V lost 4 bases and J lost 8, with 15 bases in between. Germline loops: CDR1 LNHDA, CDR2 SQIVND (reference sequence). Here the CDR3 DNA reads TGTGCCAGTAGTAGCTCAGAGGGGACCAAGCCCCAGCATTTT. Translated: CASSSSEGTKPQHF. Full variable domain (outside the CDR3, taken from reference TRBV19 and TRBJ1-5): DGGITQSPKYLFRKEGQNVTLSCEQNLNHDAMYWYRQDPGQGLRLIYYSQIVNDFQKGDIAEGYSVSREKKESFPLTVTSAQKNPTAFYLCASSSSEGTKPQHFGDGTRLSIL.

This clone was seen only once. The chain employs TRBV2 and TRBJ2-1; 9 bases are shared with TRBD1. Germline loops: CDR1 SNHLY, CDR2 FYNNEI. This CDR3 is 17 amino acids long. V dropped 10 bases and J dropped 6; count of bases not matched to a gene: 19. This CDR3 is CANLRDRDRPGGNEQFF. The CDR3 coding sequence is TGTGCCAACCTCCGGGACAGGGATCGGCCCGGCGGCAATGAGCAGTTCTTC.

This clone has just one count. This chain joins TRBV10-1 and TRBJ1-1; TRBD1 is a possible D gene (5 bases). Germline assignment: CDR1 WNHNN and CDR2 SYGVQD (reference sequence). V was cut by 6 bases and J by 4 bases, with 9 bases left in between. The CDR3 has 12 amino acids. DNA of the CDR3: TGCGCCAGCAGGGCTGACAGCACTGAAGCTTTCTTT. Encoded protein: CASRADSTEAFF.

V gene TRBV6-1 combines with J gene TRBJ1-1; the D gene is possibly TRBD1 (5 bases). This CDR3 spans 13 amino acids. V was clipped by 6 bases and J by 1 base, with 9 bases between them. Germline lookup yields CDR1 MNHNS and CDR2 SASEGT. The CDR3 nucleotides read TGTGCCAGCAGGGATGGACAGAACACTGAAGCTTTCTTT. Its translation: CASRDGQNTEAFF.

This clone was found many times. V gene TRBV5-1 combines with J gene TRBJ2-2; 10 bases agree with TRBD2. Germline V gives CDR1 SGHRS, CDR2 YFSETQ. With 0 bases clipped from V and 4 bases from J, the junction kept 9 bases outside the gene matches. CDR3 size: 18 residues. CDR3: CASSLDLSGGPGTGELFF. CDR3 DNA sequence: TGCGCCAGCAGCTTGGACCTTAGCGGGGGGCCGGGCACCGGGGAGCTGTTTTTT. The variable domain in full, completed from reference TRBV5-1 and TRBJ2-2, reads KAGVTQTPRYLIKTRGQQVTLSCSPISGHRSVSWYQQTPGQGLQFLFEYFSETQRNKGNFPGRFSGRQFSNSRSEMNVSTLELGDSALYLCASSLDLSGGPGTGELFFGEGSRLTVL.

This clone was seen once. This chain joins TRBV7-6 and TRBJ2-1; possible D gene TRBD2, 6 bases. Trimming took off 6 bases at V and 9 bases at J, with 12 bases between the two ends. The CDR3 runs to 12 residues. Germline CDR1 is SGHVS and CDR2 is FNYEAQ. The CDR3: CASSRLGGEQFF. Written as DNA, the CDR3 is TGTGCCAGCAGTAGGCTGGGGGGTGAGCAGTTCTTC.

The sample holds many counts of this clone. Other DNA sequences in this specimen translate into the identical CDR3. V and J are TRBV5-6 and TRBJ1-2; 7 positions agree with TRBD1. V lost 5 bases and J lost 5; bases outside the gene matches: 6. In germline, CDR1 is SGHDT, CDR2 YYEEEE. The CDR3 loop spans 13 amino acids. The CDR3 DNA is TGTGCCAGCAGTTCCGGGACAGCTTATGGCTACACCTTC. Translated: CASSSGTAYGYTF.

This sequence joins TRBV7-9 and TRBJ1-2; no reliable D call. V lost 2 bases to trimming and J lost 8 bases, with 6 bases between them. The CDR3 loop spans 11 amino acids. From germline, CDR1 is SEHNR and CDR2 FQNEAQ (reference sequence). This CDR3 reads CASSLLPGYTF. The CDR3, as DNA: TGTGCCAGCAGCTTACTACCGGGCTACACCTTC.